The entry below describes one T cell receptor (beta chain). PCR was performed a second time for about 7 to 12 cycles using a sample-barcoded 5' primer and a J-beta primer mix. Each CDR3 protein is one row after TCRdb ran MiXCR on the 5' RACE reads. This sample has 600,000 to 1,000,000 distinct CDR3 sequences, with 58% found just once. The data were taken from a study of blood T cells in healthy people across ages. At least 5 micrograms of total RNA were extracted per sample. The sequence derives from a man aged 25-45 years in good health. Sample: blood.

The CDR3, as DNA: TGTGCCAGCAGTCACGAAATATCCGACCAAGAGACCCAGTACTTC. Translation gives CASSHEISDQETQYF. The chain uses TRBV2 and TRBJ2-5; the D is unclear. CDR1 is SNHLY and CDR2 is FYNNEI in the germline V gene. V dropped 5 bases and J dropped 0 bases, with 13 bases sitting between them. The CDR3 is 15 amino acids.